This T cell receptor (beta chain) was captured by sequencing in a study of blood T cell repertoires in COVID-19. The table came from immunoSEQ multiplex PCR; TCRdb's copy has only in-frame clones and leaves some out. The table records 250,000 to 350,000 clones, approximately 90% of them present only once. The specimen sequenced was peripheral blood. This receptor was taken from a young man with active or convalescent COVID-19.

This CDR3 is CASSLPGFNEKLFF. CDR3 in DNA: TGCGCCAGCAGCTTACCAGGGTTTAATGAAAAACTGTTTTTT. V gene TRBV5-1 combines with J gene TRBJ1-4, with D perhaps TRBD1 (5 bases). CDR1 and CDR2 (germline): SGHRS, YFSETQ. V was cut by 2 bases and J by 4 bases, with 9 bases left in between. The CDR3 extends over 14 amino acids.